These 7 T cell receptor beta chains were sequenced from one sample in a study of early T cells in non-severe SARS-CoV-2 infection. TCRdb recomputed calls from the 5' RACE reads with MiXCR, one row per CDR3 protein. In the table there are about 33,000 distinct CDR3 sequences, around 4% of which are singletons. Sequencing used whole blood. These receptors all come from an adult who was a healthcare worker with PCR-confirmed SARS-CoV-2 infection or an uninfected control (not recorded which).

This clonotype was counted ten times or more. The chain is built from TRBV29-1 and TRBJ2-1; D is unresolved. Trimming cost V 7 bases and J 1 base, with 17 bases left between them. Germline V gene data show CDR1 as SQVTM and CDR2 as ANQGSEA. This CDR3 region has 15 residues. The chain's CDR3 is CSADKAEVSYNEQFF. The CDR3 nucleotides are TGCAGCGCTGACAAGGCGGAAGTATCCTACAATGAGCAGTTCTTC.

This clonotype was seen repeatedly, ten times or more. The J gene is TRBJ1-1, the V gene TRBV7-9; D ambiguous. CDR1 and CDR2 from the germline V gene are SEHNR and FQNEAQ (reference sequence). The CDR3 runs to 17 residues. The V end lost 4 bases, the J end lost 4 bases, and 22 bases lay between the germline ends. In nucleotides, the CDR3 is TGTGCCAGCAGCTCCCCAGTTCAGGCCCTCGGATCCACTGAAGCTTTCTTT. It yields the protein CASSSPVQALGSTEAFF.

Ten or more counts support this clonotype. The rearrangement joins TRBV6-6 to TRBJ2-5, with D unclear. CDR1 and CDR2 from the germline V gene are MNHNY and SVGAGI (reference sequence). This CDR3 spans 11 amino acids. V lost 6 bases and J lost 1, with 3 bases in between. The CDR3 here is CASSTQETQYF. CDR3 DNA sequence: TGTGCCAGCAGCACCCAAGAGACCCAGTACTTC.

The chain joins TRBV3-1 to TRBJ2-1; 8 bases match TRBD1. Germline V gene sequence: CDR1 LGHDT, CDR2 YNNKEL (reference sequence). The CDR3 extends over 15 amino acids. V lost 1 base to trimming and J lost 9 bases; unmatched junction nucleotides: 8. The CDR3 nucleotides are TGTGCCAGCAGCCAAGGGACAGGGAGGACGGGTGAGCAGTTCTTC. It yields the protein CASSQGTGRTGEQFF.

This clonotype was detected ten times or more. The chain employs TRBV24-1 and TRBJ2-4; 12 positions match TRBD1. V lost 10 bases, J lost 7 bases, and 10 bases stayed unmatched. The germline CDR1 and CDR2 sequences are KGHDR and SFDVKD. The CDR3 sequence is 15 residues long. CDR3 sequence reads: CATSAGTGGANIQYF. In nucleotides, the CDR3 is TGTGCCACTTCGGCCGGGACAGGGGGCGCGAACATTCAGTACTTC.

Ten or more counts support this clonotype. J is TRBJ2-3 and V is TRBV15; 8 nucleotides line up with TRBD2. This CDR3 comprises 14 residues. The germline V gene has CDR1 LNHNV and CDR2 YYDKDF (reference sequence). After removal of 7 bases from V and 0 bases from J, the junction contained 3 bases not matched to a gene. The CDR3, as DNA: TGTGCCACCAAACTAGCGGCTAGCACAGATACGCAGTATTTT. Translation gives CATKLAASTDTQYF.

Many counts were recorded for this clonotype. The chain couples TRBV6-2 or TRBV6-3 to TRBJ2-1, with TRBD2 matching 7 bases. After removal of 6 bases from V and 3 bases from J, the junction contained 8 bases not matched to a gene. CDR1 is MNHEY and CDR2 is SVGEGT in the germline V gene. This CDR3 has 15 amino acids. The CDR3 DNA is TGTGCCAGCAGGAGGGAGGCGGGAGTCTACAATGAGCAGTTCTTC. It yields the protein CASRREAGVYNEQFF.